This TCR beta chain was captured in a study of cytomegalovirus exposure and HLA in healthy donors. Produced via immunoSEQ multiplex PCR; TCRdb's table is partial and in-frame only. Of about 180,000 clones in the sample, about nine tenths are singletons; the top ten hold 2% to 3%. Material: PBMCs. This TCR was recovered from a man aged 18 to 35 in good health and CMV-seropositive.

The CDR3 bases are TGCGCCAGCAGCTGGAGAGACGGCTACGAGCAGTACTTC. It specifies CASSWRDGYEQYF. The chain has TRBV5-1 and TRBJ2-7, with no clear D. The CDR3 sequence is 13 residues long. V was trimmed by 3 bases and J by 3 bases, leaving 10 bases between them. The V gene's germline CDR1 is SGHRS and CDR2 YFSETQ.